These 5 T cell receptor beta chains were sequenced from one sample in a study of human T cells and chemical hapten exposure. TCRdb re-derived calls from the RACE reads in MiXCR, one entry per CDR3 protein. The top ten hold roughly 2.1% of the sample, which has fewer than 100,000 distinct CDR3 sequences, 9.5% to 15% seen once. The time point denotes: patch test 1, 2 weeks after DPC sensitization. Treatment defined: therapeutic diphenylcyclopropenone sensitization with weekly scalp DPC. Sample: whole blood, taken in connection with sensitization to the hapten diphenylcyclopropenone (DPC). These receptors came from a woman aged 40 to 50 with alopecia areata. Some clones in this sample may be carry-over from other donors' samples.

This clonotype turned up a few times. The gene calls are TRBV9 and TRBJ1-2, with TRBD1 matching 12 bases. Trimming took 3 bases from V and 3 from J; bases not matched to a gene: 3. Germline-derived CDR1 and CDR2 are SGDLS and YYNGEE. The CDR3 spans 15 residues. The CDR3 region is CASSAGQGAYYGYTF. The DNA of the CDR3 is TGTGCCAGCAGCGCGGGACAGGGGGCATACTATGGCTACACCTTC.

The J gene is TRBJ2-7, the V gene TRBV7-3, with D possibly matching TRBD2 (6 bases). The V and J ends lost 2 bases and 4 bases respectively, with 12 bases between them. This CDR3 spans 14 amino acids. Germline CDR1 reads SGHTA; CDR2 reads FQGTGA. CDR3 sequence (DNA): TGTGCCAGCAGCTTAGGGGGGAAGCCTTACGAGCAGTACTTC. Translating gives CASSLGGKPYEQYF.

In its sample, this clonotype was seen a few times. The chain combines TRBV4-1 with TRBJ2-4; D may be TRBD1 (6 bases). V lost 1 base and J lost 1, with 11 bases in between. Per germline, CDR1 MGHRA and CDR2 YSYEKL. The CDR3 is 16 residues long. For the CDR3, the DNA is TGCGCCAGCAGCCAAGTTCCAGGGGAGGCCAAAAACATTCAGTACTTC. Translated, it gives CASSQVPGEAKNIQYF.

This clonotype was seen a handful of times. J is TRBJ2-4 and V is TRBV11-1; D gene ambiguous. Germline V gene lookup returns CDR1 SGHAT and CDR2 FQDESV (reference sequence). The CDR3 is 13 amino acids. Trimming stripped 3 bases from V and 7 bases from J, with 10 bases between. CDR3 sequence: CASSFESGNIQYF. The CDR3 DNA follows: TGTGCCAGCAGCTTCGAGTCTGGGAACATTCAGTACTTC.

This clonotype was seen a few times. DNA for the CDR3: TGTGCCAGCAGCTTGTCAGGGAGCGATACGCAGTATTTT. The encoded protein is CASSLSGSDTQYF. This chain links TRBV5-4 with TRBJ2-3, with D perhaps given as TRBD1 or TRBD2 (5 bases each). V dropped 1 base and J dropped 6 bases, with 9 bases sitting between them. The CDR3 totals 13 residues. Germline CDR1 and CDR2: SGHNT and YYREEE (reference sequence).